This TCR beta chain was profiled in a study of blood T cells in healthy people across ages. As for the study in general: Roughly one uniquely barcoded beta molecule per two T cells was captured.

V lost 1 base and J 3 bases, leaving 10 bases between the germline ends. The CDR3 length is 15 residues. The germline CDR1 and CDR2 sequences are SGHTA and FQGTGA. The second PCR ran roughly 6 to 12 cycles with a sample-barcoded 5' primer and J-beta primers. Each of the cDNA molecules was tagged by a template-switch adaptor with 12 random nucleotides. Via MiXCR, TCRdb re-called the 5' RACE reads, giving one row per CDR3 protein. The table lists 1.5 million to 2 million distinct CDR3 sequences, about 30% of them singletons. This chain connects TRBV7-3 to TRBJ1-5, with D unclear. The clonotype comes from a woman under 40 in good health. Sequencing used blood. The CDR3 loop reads CASSLRRGYNQPQHF. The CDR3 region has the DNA TGTGCCAGCAGCTTAAGGCGGGGATACAATCAGCCCCAGCATTTT.